The 32 T cell receptor beta chains below all came from one sample that was sequenced in a study of blood T cells in healthy people across ages. Next came a second PCR, run for roughly 6 to 11 cycles, which used a sample-barcoded 5' primer along with a J-beta primer mix. One entry per CDR3 protein results from TCRdb running MiXCR on the 5' RACE reads. In the table there are about 680,000 distinct CDR3 sequences, 49% of which are singletons. Source material: blood. The receptors here all came from an older woman in good health.

The CDR3 DNA reads TGTGCCAGCAACTACAGGGGGTTCTATGGCTACACCTTC. Residues: CASNYRGFYGYTF. The V call is TRBV28, the J call TRBJ1-2; 8 positions agree with TRBD1. The V gene's germline CDR1 is MDHEN and CDR2 SYDVKM. J gave up 4 bases and V 7 bases, and 5 bases lay outside the gene matches. The CDR3 is 13 residues long.

V is TRBV6-2 or TRBV6-3 and J is TRBJ2-2, with 8 bases fitting TRBD2. The CDR3 runs 16 residues. CDR1 and CDR2 (germline): MNHEY, SVGEGT. The ends lost 4 bases at V and 6 bases at J; junction bases unmatched: 10. The CDR3 region has the DNA TGTGCCAGCAGTTCCTCCGGGACTAGTATCCCCGGGGAGCTGTTTTTT. This translates into CASSSSGTSIPGELFF.

Details on this clonotype: The junction does not match germline at one end; this may be a read error. The chain uses TRBV2 and TRBJ2-1; 11 bases fit TRBD2. The CDR3 loop spans 18 amino acids. The germline CDR1 and CDR2 sequences are SNHLY and FYNNEI. CDR3 loop: CTSSKTSGTGGYYNEQFF. For the CDR3, the DNA is TGTACCAGCAGTAAGACTAGCGGGACTGGTGGTTACTACAATGAGCAGTTCTTC.

This sequence joins TRBV28 and TRBJ2-3; 7 nucleotides line up with TRBD2. Germline V gives CDR1 MDHEN, CDR2 SYDVKM. This CDR3 comprises 15 residues. V was pared by 5 bases and J by 2 bases, with 7 bases of the junction left unmatched. The CDR3 sequence is CASSPGGGVTDTQYF. DNA for the CDR3: TGTGCCAGCAGTCCTGGGGGAGGGGTCACAGATACGCAGTATTTT.

The gene calls are TRBV9 and TRBJ2-6; 9 bases are shared with TRBD1. The CDR3 is 17 amino acids. The trim removed 3 bases at V and 0 bases at J, leaving 4 bases unmatched. The V gene's germline CDR1 is SGDLS and CDR2 YYNGEE. CDR3 amino acids: CASSAGTGTSGANVLTF. The CDR3 bases are TGTGCCAGCAGCGCCGGGACAGGGACCTCTGGGGCCAACGTCCTGACTTTC.

Only a few counts were recorded for this clonotype. The J gene is TRBJ2-1, the V gene TRBV18; 11 bases align to TRBD2. V shed 0 bases, J shed 1 base, and the junction held 2 bases outside the gene matches. The CDR3 length is 17 residues. CDR1 is KGHSH and CDR2 is LQKENI in the germline V gene. CDR3 sequence (DNA): TGTGCCAGCTCACCACCTAGCGGGAGGGGGTCCTACAATGAGCAGTTCTTC. The encoded protein is CASSPPSGRGSYNEQFF.

In its sample, this clonotype was seen a few times. V usage is TRBV20-1 and J usage is TRBJ2-3; maybe TRBD2 (6 bases). The germline V and J ends were trimmed by 0 bases and 6 bases, with 25 bases remaining between them. This CDR3 spans 18 amino acids. In germline, CDR1 is DFQATT, CDR2 SNEGSKA (reference sequence). Here the CDR3 DNA reads TGCAGTGCTAGAGAGCTCACATGGACTACAGGAAACAAGGATACGCAGTATTTT. Translated: CSARELTWTTGNKDTQYF.

CDR3 loop: CASSQDRRNTNYGYTF. The CDR3 DNA follows: TGCGCCAGCAGCCAAGATCGACGGAATACTAACTATGGCTACACCTTC. V is TRBV4-3 and J is TRBJ1-2, with D hard to call. The V and J ends lost 0 bases and 0 bases respectively, with 11 bases between them. This CDR3 contains 16 residues. CDR1 is LGHNA and CDR2 is YSLEER in the germline V gene.

The genes are TRBV7-2 and TRBJ2-5; D gene ambiguous. Trimming pared 2 bases from V and 0 bases from J, leaving 7 bases between. CDR1 SGHTA and CDR2 FQGNSA come from the germline V gene. The CDR3 consists of 14 residues. The CDR3 DNA reads TGTGCCAGCAGCTTATCTGTGTACCAAGAGACCCAGTACTTC. Amino acids: CASSLSVYQETQYF. The full variable domain, rest sourced from reference TRBV7-2 and TRBJ2-5, is GAGVSQSPSNKVTEKGKDVELRCDPISGHTALYWYRQSLGQGLEFLIYFQGNSAPDKSGLPSDRFSAERTGGSVSTLTIQRTQQEDSAVYLCASSLSVYQETQYFGPGTRLLVL.

This clonotype was counted only a few times. J is TRBJ2-5 and V is TRBV3-1; D gene ambiguous. The CDR3 covers 12 residues. V dropped 4 bases and J dropped 3 bases, with 6 bases sitting between them. The germline V gene has CDR1 LGHDT and CDR2 YNNKEL (reference sequence). CDR3 protein: CASSLLEETQYF. The CDR3 region has the DNA TGTGCCAGCAGCCTTCTCGAAGAGACCCAGTACTTC.

The count of this clonotype is one. This chain joins TRBV5-4 and TRBJ1-6; D possibly corresponds to TRBD1 (6 bases). The CDR3 loop spans 14 amino acids. Germline values: CDR1 SGHNT, CDR2 YYREEE (reference sequence). The V end lost 5 bases, the J end lost 8 bases, and 14 bases lay between the germline ends. The CDR3 spells CASSVQGTDSPLHF. In DNA, the CDR3 is TGTGCCAGCAGTGTTCAGGGGACTGATTCACCCCTCCACTTT.

The gene calls are TRBV5-5 and TRBJ2-3; the match to TRBD2 covers 8 bases. CDR1 SGHKS and CDR2 YYEKEE come from the germline V gene (reference sequence). The ends lost 4 bases at V and 1 base at J; junction bases unmatched: 5. This CDR3 is built from 15 residues. As DNA, the CDR3 is TGTGCCAGCAGCCCGACTAGCGACGGCACAGATACGCAGTATTTT. Its translation is CASSPTSDGTDTQYF.

The rearrangement uses TRBV6-2 or TRBV6-3 and TRBJ2-7; possible D gene TRBD2, 6 bases. The CDR3 has 14 residues. Germline V lookup: CDR1 MNHEY, CDR2 SVGEGT. V gave up 6 bases and J gave up 4 bases, with 16 bases separating them. The CDR3 sequence is CASSSWNRGYEQYF. Here the CDR3 DNA reads TGTGCCAGCAGCTCTTGGAACCGGGGGTACGAGCAGTACTTC.

The chain combines TRBV4-1 with TRBJ2-7; D not resolved. Germline V CDR1 and CDR2: MGHRA, YSYEKL. Trimming shortened V by 5 bases and J by 2 bases, and 10 bases separated the two germline ends. The CDR3 length is 13 residues. CDR3 sequence reads: CASSFNPAYEQYF. The CDR3 DNA reads TGCGCCAGCAGCTTCAATCCGGCCTACGAGCAGTACTTC.

V gene TRBV20-1 combines with J gene TRBJ2-1; TRBD2 agrees at 8 bases. From germline, CDR1 is DFQATT and CDR2 SNEGSKA (reference sequence). V gave up 3 bases and J gave up 5 bases; unmatched junction bases: 6. The CDR3 has 14 residues. The CDR3 loop is CSARERENDNEQFF. The CDR3 bases are TGCAGTGCTAGGGAGCGGGAGAACGACAATGAGCAGTTCTTC.

The chain recombines TRBV7-2 with TRBJ1-4; 10 nucleotides align to TRBD1. V shed 0 bases and J 4 bases; nucleotides not matched to a gene: 5. The CDR3 contains 17 residues. Looked up from germline, CDR1 is SGHTA and CDR2 is FQGNSA. CDR3 in DNA: TGTGCCAGCAGCTTAGCGAGGACAGGGGGGATTAATGAAAAACTGTTTTTT. This gives the protein CASSLARTGGINEKLFF.

This clonotype occurred once. CDR3 DNA: TGCAGTGCTAGGGGGCGATCCAACTCCTACAATGAGCAGTTCTTC. Its translation is CSARGRSNSYNEQFF. The chain employs TRBV20-1 and TRBJ2-1, with a weak D call TRBD1 (5 bases). The CDR3 totals 15 residues. CDR1 is DFQATT and CDR2 is SNEGSKA in the germline V gene (reference sequence). V lost 3 bases to trimming and J lost 0 bases, with 12 bases between them.

J is TRBJ1-1 and V is TRBV10-3, with 7 bases fitting TRBD1. Germline values: CDR1 ENHRY, CDR2 SYGVKD. This CDR3 spans 16 amino acids. V was clipped by 2 bases and J by 1 base; unmatched bases: 7. CDR3 sequence reads: CAISEGAGGANTEAFF. CDR3 sequence (DNA): TGTGCCATCAGTGAGGGTGCAGGGGGGGCGAACACTGAAGCTTTCTTT.

DNA of the CDR3: TGTGCCAGCAGTACCGGGGGGGCCCTAGGGGAGCAGTACTTC. Amino acids: CASSTGGALGEQYF. The rearrangement uses TRBV7-2 and TRBJ2-5, with 8 bases identical to TRBD2. Looked up from germline, CDR1 is SGHTA and CDR2 is FQGNSA. Trimming at V came to 6 bases and at J to 11 bases, leaving 14 bases not matched to a gene. The CDR3 sequence is 14 residues long.

This rearrangement joins TRBV2 to TRBJ1-5; 7 nucleotides agree with TRBD1. The trim removed 4 bases at V and 5 bases at J, leaving 11 bases unmatched. Germline-derived CDR1 and CDR2 are SNHLY and FYNNEI. This CDR3 comprises 16 residues. Here the CDR3 DNA reads TGTGCCAGCAGTGTTTTAGGACAGGACTTCTATCAGCCCCAGCATTTT. This sequence encodes CASSVLGQDFYQPQHF. Supplemented by reference TRBV2 and TRBJ1-5, the full variable domain reads EPEVTQTPSHQVTQMGQEVILRCVPISNHLYFYWYRQILGQKVEFLVSFYNNEISEKSEIFDDQFSVERPDGSNFTLKIRSTKLEDSAMYFCASSVLGQDFYQPQHFGDGTRLSIL.

This chain uses TRBV20-1 with TRBJ1-2; D possibly corresponds to TRBD1 (6 bases). V lost 5 bases, J lost 4 bases, and 17 bases lay in between. Per the germline V gene, CDR1 is DFQATT and CDR2 is SNEGSKA (reference sequence). The CDR3 contains 14 residues. The CDR3 region has the DNA TGCAGTGCTTCCGACGGGGGAGGGGGCTATGGCTACACCTTC. This codes for CSASDGGGGYGYTF.

The chain recombines TRBV30 with TRBJ2-5; TRBD1 matches 9 bases. The J call may not be correct, given that the DNA end is closer to TRBJ2-7. There are 14 residues in the CDR3. In germline, CDR1 is GTSNPN, CDR2 SVGIG (reference sequence). As DNA, the CDR3 is TGTGCCTGGAGTGTAGGAACAGGGGGCGGCGAGCAGTACTTC. This gives the protein CAWSVGTGGGEQYF.

The chain has TRBV6-6 and TRBJ2-7; a weak D match, TRBD2 (6 bases). The J call is in doubt because the DNA end fits TRBJ2-4 better. This CDR3 region has 14 residues. Germline V lookup: CDR1 MNHNY, CDR2 SVGAGI (reference sequence). CDR3 protein: CASSHLARKDIQYF. CDR3 bases: TGTGCCAGCAGTCATCTAGCGAGGAAAGACATTCAGTACTTC.

The chain has TRBV9 and TRBJ1-1; D gene uncertain. Germline V gene sequence: CDR1 SGDLS, CDR2 YYNGEE. V lost 0 bases and J lost 2, with 8 bases in between. This CDR3 has 14 amino acids. CDR3 coding DNA: TGTGCCAGCAGCGTAGTGCCCGCCAACACTGAAGCTTTCTTT. Translating gives CASSVVPANTEAFF.

This clonotype was observed at least ten times. V gene TRBV4-3 combines with J gene TRBJ2-1; TRBD2 matches 10 bases. J gave up 5 bases and V 0 bases, and 7 bases lay outside the gene matches. Germline V CDR1 and CDR2: LGHNA, YSLEER. This CDR3 comprises 17 residues. CDR3 nucleotide sequence: TGCGCCAGCAGCCAAGATGCTAGCGGGAGTAGGAACAATGAGCAGTTCTTC. Residues: CASSQDASGSRNNEQFF.

The rearrangement joins TRBV9 to TRBJ1-1; D remains ambiguous. CDR3 length equals 15 residues. Trimming shortened V by 0 bases and J by 1 base, and 10 bases separated the two germline ends. Germline V CDR1 and CDR2: SGDLS, YYNGEE. The CDR3 spells CASSVDTLSNTEAFF. The CDR3 bases are TGTGCCAGCAGCGTAGATACACTCTCGAACACTGAAGCTTTCTTT. Drawing the rest from reference TRBV9 and TRBJ1-1, the complete variable domain is DSGVTQTPKHLITATGQRVTLRCSPRSGDLSVYWYQQSLDQGLQFLIQYYNGEERAKGNILERFSAQQFPDLHSELNLSSLELGDSALYFCASSVDTLSNTEAFFGQGTRLTVV.

This clonotype was observed a single time. This chain joins TRBV5-6 and TRBJ2-3; 7 nucleotides agree with TRBD1. The J segment lost 5 bases and the V segment lost 3 bases, leaving 9 bases of the junction unmatched. Germline V gene data show CDR1 as SGHDT and CDR2 as YYEEEE. The CDR3 runs to 15 residues. In DNA, the CDR3 is TGTGCCAGCAGCTCCGTCCCGGGACAGAAAGATACGCAGTATTTT. Translating gives CASSSVPGQKDTQYF.

The chain links TRBV20-1 to TRBJ2-5; the match to TRBD2 covers 7 bases. The DNA end is a closer match to TRBJ2-7, so the J assignment may be wrong. This CDR3 has 12 residues. From germline, CDR1 is DFQATT and CDR2 SNEGSKA (reference sequence). The CDR3 is CSAREREYEQYF. CDR3 sequence (DNA): TGCAGTGCTAGAGAGCGGGAGTACGAGCAGTACTTC.

In its sample, this clonotype was seen a few times. CDR3 loop: CASSQDRGLGPQHF. The CDR3 nucleotides read TGCGCCAGCAGCCAAGACAGGGGCCTGGGGCCCCAGCATTTT. The rearrangement joins TRBV4-3 to TRBJ1-5; the D gene is possibly TRBD1 (6 bases). This CDR3 contains 14 residues. Germline assignment: CDR1 LGHNA and CDR2 YSLEER. V lost 0 bases and J lost 9, with 12 bases in between.

This chain joins TRBV27 and TRBJ2-1; 8 bases fit TRBD2. The CDR3 runs 19 residues. The V segment lost 1 base and the J segment 0 bases; nucleotides outside the gene matches: 11. Germline V lookup: CDR1 MNHEY, CDR2 SMNVEV (reference sequence). The CDR3 sequence is CASSLFQREMGSSYNEQFF. CDR3 nucleotide sequence: TGTGCCAGCAGTTTATTCCAGCGGGAGATGGGGAGCTCCTACAATGAGCAGTTCTTC.

This clonotype was found a few times. J is TRBJ2-7 and V is TRBV12-5, with 10 bases fitting TRBD1. The CDR3 length is 17 residues. From germline, CDR1 is LGHNT and CDR2 FRNRAP. V was pared by 0 bases and J by 3 bases, with 8 bases of the junction left unmatched. The CDR3 spells CASGLVLGQGEVYEQYF. CDR3 DNA: TGTGCTAGTGGTTTGGTACTAGGACAGGGGGAGGTCTACGAGCAGTACTTC. The complete variable domain, with remaining parts taken from reference TRBV12-5 and TRBJ2-7, reads DARVTQTPRHKVTEMGQEVTMRCQPILGHNTVFWYRQTMMQGLELLAYFRNRAPLDDSGMPKDRFSAEMPDATLATLKIQPSEPRDSAVYFCASGLVLGQGEVYEQYFGPGTRLTVT.

This clonotype was seen a few times. V and J are TRBV15 and TRBJ2-3, with 9 nucleotides matching TRBD2. V dropped 1 base and J dropped 0; count of bases not matched to a gene: 5. Germline V gene lookup returns CDR1 LNHNV and CDR2 YYDKDF (reference sequence). The CDR3 length is 17 residues. The CDR3 DNA sequence: TGTGCCACCAGCAGAGTCGGACTAGCGCCGAGCACAGATACGCAGTATTTT. Translating gives CATSRVGLAPSTDTQYF.